Shown below are 26 T cell receptor beta chains from a single sample sequenced in a study of OX40 agonist ivuxolimab in advanced cancers. The data were produced by immunoSEQ multiplex PCR, yet TCRdb's version contains in-frame clones alone and is incomplete. The top ten hold around 2.5% of the sample, which has tens of thousands of clones, roughly 82% seen once. This material consisted of CD4+ or CD8+ T cells sorted from blood, taken in a trial of the OX40 agonist ivuxolimab. The receptors shown here come from an adult with an advanced solid tumor such as melanoma, head and neck, liver or kidney cancer.

This clone was seen only once. The chain couples TRBV10-3 to TRBJ1-2; 7 nucleotides agree with TRBD1. Germline loops: CDR1 ENHRY, CDR2 SYGVKD. V lost 2 bases and J lost 6; bases outside the gene matches: 0. The CDR3 runs to 12 residues. CDR3 coding DNA: TGTGCCATCAGTGAGACAGGGGATGGCTACACCTTC. It translates to CAISETGDGYTF.

This chain joins TRBV28 and TRBJ1-2; D is unresolved. The germline V gene has CDR1 MDHEN and CDR2 SYDVKM. The CDR3 has 14 amino acids. Deletions cut 7 bases from V and 3 bases from J, with 15 bases between. CDR3 in DNA: TGTGCCAGCAATTTCATCGGCGGGGACTATGGCTACACCTTC. Amino acids: CASNFIGGDYGYTF.

This chain joins TRBV6-5 and TRBJ1-1, with TRBD1 matching over 9 bases. Per the germline V gene, CDR1 is MNHEY and CDR2 is SVGAGI. The V segment lost 7 bases and the J segment 4 bases; nucleotides outside the gene matches: 7. CDR3 size: 14 residues. The CDR3 loop reads CASIQTGGITEAFF. Written as DNA, the CDR3 is TGTGCCAGCATTCAGACAGGGGGGATCACTGAAGCTTTCTTT.

The chain is built from TRBV5-6 and TRBJ1-1; D gene ambiguous. The CDR3 is made up of 14 amino acids. Looked up from germline, CDR1 is SGHDT and CDR2 is YYEEEE. Trimming took off 0 bases at V and 4 bases at J, with 10 bases between the two ends. This CDR3 reads CASSLGRAGTEAFF. The DNA for the CDR3 is TGTGCCAGCAGCTTGGGAAGGGCGGGCACTGAAGCTTTCTTT.

CDR3 sequence: CASSPLPPGQGRRYEQYF. CDR3 DNA sequence: TGTGCCAGCTCACCACTCCCCCCCGGACAGGGGAGGCGATACGAGCAGTACTTC. The chain joins TRBV18 to TRBJ2-7; 9 positions match TRBD1. From germline, CDR1 is KGHSH and CDR2 LQKENI. J lost 4 bases, V lost 1 base, and 14 bases had no gene match. This CDR3 has 18 amino acids.

This clone was found once. The rearrangement joins TRBV9 to TRBJ2-1, with 7 bases lining up with TRBD1. Germline V gene data show CDR1 as SGDLS and CDR2 as YYNGEE. V shed 2 bases, J shed 3 bases, and the junction held 5 bases outside the gene matches. The CDR3 spans 15 residues. CDR3 in DNA: TGTGCCAGCAGCGTGGGTGGACAGGACTACAATGAGCAGTTCTTC. Its protein product is CASSVGGQDYNEQFF.

This clone was found once. V usage is TRBV5-6 and J usage is TRBJ1-1, with a weak D call TRBD1 (6 bases). The germline V gene encodes CDR1 SGHDT and CDR2 YYEEEE. Trimming stripped 4 bases from V and 1 base from J, with 14 bases between. The CDR3 spans 15 residues. The CDR3 DNA reads as TGTGCCAGCAGCCCAGGGGCAGTAGGGAACACTGAAGCTTTCTTT. It translates to CASSPGAVGNTEAFF.

J is TRBJ2-7 and V is TRBV18; D remains ambiguous. The CDR3 totals 16 residues. V lost 4 bases to trimming and J lost 0 bases, with 16 bases between them. Germline V CDR1 and CDR2: KGHSH, LQKENI. The CDR3 DNA reads as TGTGCCAGCTCACTTTGGGCCCGAGGCGGCTCCTACGAGCAGTACTTC. This translates into CASSLWARGGSYEQYF.

In the case of this clone: An end of the junction does not agree with germline; a read error may underlie this. The gene calls are TRBV6-4 and TRBJ2-7, with 11 bases aligning to TRBD2. From germline, CDR1 is MRHNA and CDR2 SNTAGT. The CDR3 is made up of 16 amino acids. The chain's CDR3 is CASSDRGQTWLAGGHF. The CDR3 DNA sequence: TGTGCCAGCAGTGACAGGGGACAGACTTGGCTAGCGGGGGGACACTTC.

CDR3 sequence: CASSPMTGGASYEQYF. CDR3 nucleotide sequence: TGTGCCAGCAGCCCCATGACAGGGGGCGCTTCCTACGAGCAGTACTTC. The chain links TRBV7-2 to TRBJ2-7, with 10 positions matching TRBD1. CDR1 and CDR2 from the germline V gene are SGHTA and FQGNSA. With 5 bases clipped from V and 1 base from J, the junction kept 8 bases outside the gene matches. The CDR3 has 16 residues.

This clone came up once. In DNA, the CDR3 is TGTGCCATCAGTGACCCGACTAGCGGGAGGGCCGTGGAGACCCAGTACTTC. Encoded protein: CAISDPTSGRAVETQYF. This chain connects TRBV10-3 to TRBJ2-5; 14 bases align to TRBD2. Germline V gives CDR1 ENHRY, CDR2 SYGVKD. The CDR3 consists of 17 residues. The junction had 8 bases not matched to a gene; V was cut back by 3 bases and J by 5 bases.

This clone was observed a single time. J is TRBJ1-1 and V is TRBV6-5; D perhaps matches TRBD1 (6 bases). This CDR3 spans 15 amino acids. Germline CDR1 reads MNHEY; CDR2 reads SVGAGI. The V gene lost 3 bases and the J gene lost 1 base, with 12 bases spanning the gap. The CDR3 sequence: CASSYRQDENTEAFF. The CDR3 DNA reads as TGTGCCAGCAGTTATCGACAGGATGAGAACACTGAAGCTTTCTTT.

This clone was counted only a few times. The chain uses TRBV7-2 and TRBJ1-5; no firm D call. The ends were cut back, 3 bases at V and 9 bases at J, with 12 bases in the middle. The CDR3 length is 13 residues. Germline V lookup: CDR1 SGHTA, CDR2 FQGNSA. CDR3 amino acids: CASSLEPTGPQHF. The CDR3 DNA sequence: TGTGCCAGCAGCTTGGAGCCTACGGGGCCCCAGCATTTT.

The chain carries TRBV9 and TRBJ2-5, with TRBD1 identical over 10 bases. Trimming at V came to 3 bases and at J to 4 bases, leaving 9 bases not matched to a gene. Germline values: CDR1 SGDLS, CDR2 YYNGEE. This CDR3 region has 16 residues. This CDR3 reads CASSADRGRAGETQYF. The CDR3 coding sequence is TGTGCCAGCAGCGCCGACAGGGGGCGGGCGGGAGAGACCCAGTACTTC.

This clone was observed a handful of times. V usage is TRBV29-1 and J usage is TRBJ2-3; a possible D gene is TRBD1 (6 bases). The germline V and J ends were trimmed by 1 base and 3 bases, with 17 bases remaining between them. The CDR3 is 16 residues long. The germline V gene has CDR1 SQVTM and CDR2 ANQGSEA. Here the CDR3 DNA reads TGCAGCGTTGAAGTAGTCAGGGGACCAAGGACAGATACGCAGTATTTT. Translation: CSVEVVRGPRTDTQYF.

CDR3: CSVYGQDPYEQYF. CDR3 in DNA: TGCAGCGTTTACGGACAGGATCCCTACGAGCAGTACTTC. V and J are TRBV29-1 and TRBJ2-7; 7 positions agree with TRBD1. Germline lookup yields CDR1 SQVTM and CDR2 ANQGSEA. V lost 5 bases and J lost 2; bases outside the gene matches: 6. The CDR3 sequence is 13 residues long.

The rearrangement links TRBV7-9 to TRBJ2-7; tentative D call: TRBD1 (6 bases). V shed 3 bases and J shed 2 bases, with 11 bases lying between them. Germline CDR1 and CDR2: SEHNR and FQNEAQ (reference sequence). The CDR3 runs 14 residues. DNA for the CDR3: TGTGCCAGCAGCTTTGGGGGCAAGACCTACGAGCAGTACTTC. It codes for CASSFGGKTYEQYF.

This clone was found once. CDR3 in amino acids: CASTVQGNYGYTF. The CDR3 coding sequence is TGTGCCAGCACCGTACAGGGAAATTATGGCTACACCTTC. This chain links TRBV6-5 with TRBJ1-2; maybe TRBD1 (6 bases). The CDR3 has 13 residues. In germline, CDR1 is MNHEY, CDR2 SVGAGI. The V gene lost 7 bases and the J gene lost 5 bases, with 14 bases spanning the gap.

The CDR3 sequence: CASSLSQGSYEQYF. In DNA form, the CDR3 reads TGTGCCAGCAGCTTAAGTCAGGGTTCCTACGAGCAGTACTTC. The chain is built from TRBV7-2 and TRBJ2-7; possibly TRBD1 for D (5 bases). The CDR3 has 14 amino acids. V lost 2 bases and J 1 base, leaving 9 bases between the germline ends. Looked up from germline, CDR1 is SGHTA and CDR2 is FQGNSA.

The J gene is TRBJ2-5, the V gene TRBV19; D call uncertain. Between the trimmed V and J ends, which lost 2 bases and 1 base, there was a span of 2 bases. Per the germline V gene, CDR1 is LNHDA and CDR2 is SQIVND (reference sequence). The CDR3 covers 12 residues. The CDR3 protein is CASSISQETQYF. CDR3 in DNA: TGTGCCAGTAGTATATCCCAAGAGACCCAGTACTTC.

The chain recombines TRBV7-2 with TRBJ2-1; no clear D. This CDR3 has 11 amino acids. The V and J ends lost 0 bases and 8 bases respectively, with 2 bases between them. The germline CDR1 and CDR2 sequences are SGHTA and FQGNSA. CDR3: CASSLADEQFF. CDR3 sequence (DNA): TGTGCCAGCAGCTTAGCGGATGAGCAGTTCTTC.

The rearrangement links TRBV6-1 to TRBJ2-7, with TRBD2 matching 9 bases. Trimming cost V 3 bases and J 5 bases; bases outside gene matches: 11. The germline CDR1 and CDR2 sequences are MNHNS and SASEGT. This CDR3 spans 16 amino acids. The CDR3 DNA is TGTGCCAGCAGTGAGGGGGCTAGCGGGATCTCGGACGAGCAGTACTTC. The encoded protein is CASSEGASGISDEQYF.

The chain recombines TRBV30 with TRBJ2-1; perhaps TRBD2 as D (5 bases). V gave up 5 bases and J gave up 0 bases, with 8 bases separating them. There are 13 residues in the CDR3. Germline V gene sequence: CDR1 GTSNPN, CDR2 SVGIG (reference sequence). CDR3 coding DNA: TGTGCCTGGGGACTTAGCTCCTACAATGAGCAGTTCTTC. This translates into CAWGLSSYNEQFF.

This chain's CDR3 is CASSPALAGRDEQYF. The CDR3 DNA reads TGCGCCAGCTCTCCGGCCCTAGCGGGGAGGGACGAGCAGTACTTC. The J gene is TRBJ2-7, the V gene TRBV5-1, with 9 bases aligning to TRBD2. CDR1 and CDR2 (germline): SGHRS, YFSETQ. V was clipped by 7 bases and J by 5 bases; unmatched bases: 13. This CDR3 is 15 amino acids long.

This clone was seen just once. The rearrangement uses TRBV25-1 and TRBJ1-1, with a tentative D call TRBD1 (5 bases). The CDR3 sequence is 16 residues long. Germline loops: CDR1 MGHDK, CDR2 SYGVNS. The V end lost 3 bases, the J end lost 9 bases, and 23 bases lay between the germline ends. The CDR3, as DNA: TGTGCCAGCAGTGAGGCCAAGGGGACTTATCTCAACAAAGCTTTCTTT. Protein sequence: CASSEAKGTYLNKAFF.

The V call is TRBV6-1, the J call TRBJ1-4; D call uncertain. Germline V gives CDR1 MNHNS, CDR2 SASEGT. This CDR3 region has 13 residues. The V gene lost 7 bases and the J gene lost 3 bases, with 9 bases spanning the gap. The CDR3: CASTVTANEKLFF. CDR3 nucleotides: TGTGCCAGCACGGTCACAGCTAATGAAAAACTGTTTTTT.